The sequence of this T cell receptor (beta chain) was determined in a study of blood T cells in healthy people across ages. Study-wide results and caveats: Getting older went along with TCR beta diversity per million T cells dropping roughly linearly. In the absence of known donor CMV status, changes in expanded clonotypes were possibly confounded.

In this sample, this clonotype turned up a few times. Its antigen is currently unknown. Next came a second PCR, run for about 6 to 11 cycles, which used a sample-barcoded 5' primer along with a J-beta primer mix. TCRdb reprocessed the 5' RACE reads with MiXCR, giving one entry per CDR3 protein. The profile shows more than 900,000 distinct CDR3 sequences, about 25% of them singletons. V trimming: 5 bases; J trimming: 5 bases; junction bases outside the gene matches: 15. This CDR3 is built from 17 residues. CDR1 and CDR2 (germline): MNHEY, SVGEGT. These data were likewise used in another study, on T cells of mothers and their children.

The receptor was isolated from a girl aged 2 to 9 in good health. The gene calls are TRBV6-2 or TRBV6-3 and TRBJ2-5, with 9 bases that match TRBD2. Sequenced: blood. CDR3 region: CASSTDRIAGVVETQYF. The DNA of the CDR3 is TGTGCCAGCAGTACAGACCGGATAGCGGGGGTTGTGGAGACCCAGTACTTC.